This T cell receptor (beta chain) was profiled in a study of cytomegalovirus exposure and HLA in healthy donors (dated by TCRdb to the late 2010s). For the study in its entirety: According to an earlier analysis of several hundred of the donors, about 179 million T cells yielded 117 million unique TCR beta sequences and 250 to 350 Gb of sequence data. In a later analysis, previously published TCR beta repertoires from 500 to 750 donors were re-analyzed and high-resolution HLA genotyping was added so that TCR occurrence patterns could be studied. In a later genetic analysis, genome-wide SNP genotypes for about three fifths of the roughly 670 donors were used, and that subset was treated as a discovery cohort. Donor age, sex, ethnicity and CMV serostatus were compiled together with the repertoire data. An early release that covered some 630 HLA-typed donors contained about 300 gigabases of sequencing data and about 93 million unique TCR sequences. Every repertoire in the discovery cohort had been generated on one and the same sequencing platform. Rather than drawing on any new phenotypic data, the later analysis identified candidate immune exposures from TCR beta sequences and the way those sequences occurred across donors. In addition to the first cohort of around 670 subjects, a separate validation cohort of 130 or so different subjects was used. Roughly 5 DR-DQ haplotypes were handled as single units for association and clustering, since linkage in the cohort was strong. Of the roughly 400 genotyped donors, roughly 85% fell in the genetic ancestry cluster associated with self-reported Caucasian donors. Among 300 to 500 genotyped donors of the cohort, an average of roughly 230,000 unique TCR beta nucleotide sequences was sequenced per donor, of which about 18% were non-productive. The study aimed to test whether signatures of past pathogen exposure could be identified by cataloging public T cell receptors. Both class I and class II loci were covered by HLA typing, at four-digit resolution. An earlier analysis of some 500 of the donors used high-throughput TCR beta sequencing to judge whether each TCR beta V gene segment behaved as functional or pseudogenic. Using immunosequencing, the study profiled T cell repertoires from approximately 700 subjects and related those repertoires to cytomegalovirus serostatus. To predict cytomegalovirus infection status, the study brought together high-throughput TCR immunosequencing, statistical association of individual TCRs with disease status, and machine learning. Typing coverage varied by locus: about 629-640 donors for A, B, C, DRB1 and DQB1; about 520 for DQA1; nearly 610 for DPA1; 450 to 480 for DPB1. The paper as a whole reports these results and caveats: The study gave a list of some 150 TCR beta chains associated with cytomegalovirus. A further reported finding was that TCR beta sequences accurately predicted the HLA-A and HLA-B alleles for most subjects in the first cohort. The sequencing pipeline was judged likely to have produced a cluster of highly shared sequence variants as a technical artifact. Several of the top co-occurrence clusters appeared to be linked to parvovirus B19, influenza, CMV and Epstein-Barr virus, according to a later analysis. Some IMGT-functional V segments, including TRBV6-2 and TRBV6-3, could not be told apart with the 87-base-pair reads, so those segments were excluded. In a later analysis, 16,951 TCR beta sequences were associated with specific HLA alleles at a false discovery rate of 0.05. In a later analysis, most CMV-associated TCR beta chains were found to appear HLA-restricted, with HLA associations seemingly driven largely by CMV exposure. About 15 rarely observed V segments, including chromosome 9 orphons, were excluded from the earlier analysis of a few hundred of the donors because counts were too low. Broadly in line with IMGT annotations, most TCR beta V segments showed up in productive rearrangements about 87% or about 30% of the time in an earlier analysis of about 500 of the donors. Across donors, most TCR sequences were observed very rarely, whereas some public TCRs were present in many individuals. In vitro tests confirmed that a few of the cytomegalovirus-associated TCR beta chains recognize cytomegalovirus antigens. The presence/absence analyses assumed that sequencing depth was roughly uniform across donors, and that assumption may not be true. A later analysis found that HLA-associated TCR beta chains were more clonally expanded and had lower generation probabilities than equally common non-associated chains. In both the original and validation cohorts, the classifier was reported to diagnose cytomegalovirus status with high specificity and sensitivity. Because HLA typing was missing for some donors at each locus, association tests included only the typed subset. For the cohort, immune exposure information was limited to CMV serostatus. Only TCR beta chains were sequenced in this cohort, and the absence of alpha or paired-chain data limited detectable features. When HLA alleles, especially DR and DQ, strongly co-occurred, attributing TCR associations to individual alleles was difficult. A later genetic analysis reported fewer N-insertions in productive TCRs among donors in an Asian-associated ancestry cluster than the roughly 700-donor mean. Linkage disequilibrium might explain the correlated functional status among segregating V segments, but an unknown experimental factor could not be excluded. A later genetic analysis associated a missense DCLRE1C variant with V-gene and J-gene trimming of TCR beta chains, and an independent cohort replicated the association. In a later analysis, the rate of TCR association differed among HLA loci, with DRB1 alleles having the most associated TCRs and HLA-C alleles having the fewest. The authors suggested that the approach could potentially be generalized to other disease states and immunological phenotypes.

V trim: 6 bases; J trim: 9 bases; unmatched bases: 7. CDR1 and CDR2 are read off the germline V gene as MDHEN and SYDVKM. The CDR3 covers 14 residues, taking in both the cysteine and the phenylalanine. Only the CDR3 DNA is retained, 42 bases long and in frame from the first base. In regard to this clone: Its antigen has not been determined. Base qualities are not provided; no much larger clone lies one nucleotide away.

The cohort comprised 710 or so healthy bone marrow donors. At the time of sampling, all cohort members were nominally healthy, though unrecorded immune exposures were likely present. The donor was CMV seropositive and belonged to the group of 250 to 350 seropositive cohort members. A peripheral blood sample was collected from each donor, and TCR beta sequencing was performed on peripheral blood mononuclear cells. The Qiagen DNeasy Blood Extraction Kit was used to extract genomic DNA from the blood cell samples. Libraries were prepared through the immunoSEQ multiplex PCR assay. For the multiplex PCR, a mixture combining 60 forward primers for TCR Vbeta segments and 13 reverse primers for TCR Jbeta segments was used. The CDR3 region of rearranged TCR beta genes was amplified from genomic DNA by a multiplex PCR assay. The Illumina HiSeq System was used to sequence the amplified TCR beta libraries as 87-base-pair reads. The original pipeline was this. Across the roughly 700 repertoires, a later analysis counted 80 million or so unique TCR beta chains, 9.5 million to 13 million of which were shared by at least two donors. A nearest-neighbor algorithm error-corrected the raw reads and collapsed the reads into unique sequences, merging closely related sequences to remove PCR and sequencing errors. Alignment of CDR3 sequences to IMGT reference sequences was used to assign V, D and J gene segments. For a sequence to be retained, a match of at least six nucleotides to both a V gene segment and a J gene segment was required. Rearrangements were called productive when the CDR3 lacked stop codons and stayed in frame with V and J; all others were non-productive. Following IMGT convention, CDR3 was defined as the stretch from the second conserved V-encoded cysteine up to the conserved J-encoded phenylalanine. In an earlier analysis of roughly 580 of the donors, sequences lacking an unambiguous match to a single V gene segment were excluded. An earlier analysis of about 600 of the donors called V segments functional above 56.7% productive rearrangements and segregating when the between-donor standard deviation exceeded 5%. A statistical classification framework was built to diagnose cytomegalovirus status from the catalog of TCR beta chain sequences. In a later analysis, V and J genes were assigned by comparing TCR nucleotide sequences against IMGT/GENE-DB human TR gene sequences. In a later analysis, CDR3 sequences and most-parsimonious VDJ recombination scenarios were assigned using the TCRdist pipeline. A later analysis defined each TCR beta chain by its CDR3 amino acid sequence plus V-gene family, and excluded reads lacking a unique V-gene family. A later analysis removed 450 to 600 highly shared, low-generation-probability nucleotide sequences to deal with suspected cross-contamination and a sequencing artifact. For each public chain, a later analysis derived a clonal expansion index from normalized ranks of inferred template counts within each repertoire. In a later analysis, generation probabilities were computed with a VDJ recombination model fitted to out-of-frame rearrangements, and the resulting probabilities were checked against IGoR. A later analysis scored TCR-TCR, TCR-HLA and TCR-CMV co-occurrence with hypergeometric tests, applying a repertoire-size bias correction to TCR pairs. To estimate false discovery rates, a later analysis permuted the HLA or CMV assignments 20 times. In a later analysis, co-occurring TCRs were grouped with DBSCAN, and TCRdist sequence similarity was added when clustering was performed within HLA-allele-positive subsets. Co-occurrence clustering excluded repertoires with fewer than 30,000 or more than 120,000 public chains, plus five with anomalous nucleotide sharing. In TCRdb, the immuneACCESS table is reduced to in-frame sequences with V and J assigned. These tables do not hold every clone; where another copy was compared, an unresolved V gene accounts for under half, and the others remain unexplained. That table gives V, J and clone size, and the DNA gave D and trimming. Recorded for this sample are 140,000 to 150,000 clones; approximately 70% of them occurred a single time. The biggest ten clones account for roughly 2% of the sample.

The sequence was obtained from a woman in her sixties in good health and CMV-seropositive. The V and J segments used are TRBV28 and TRBJ1-5; 11 central bases correspond to TRBD1. What was sequenced was PBMCs. Read as DNA, the sequence is TGTGCCAGCAGACCCGGGACAGGGGGTTGGCCCCAGCATTTT. It encodes CASRPGTGGWPQHF.